This is a list of T cell receptor beta chains from one sample in a study of monozygotic twins with inflammatory bowel disease. For each CDR3 protein, TCRdb gives one entry from its re-call of the 5' RACE reads, without DNA. This repertoire comprises some 450,000 distinct CDR3 sequences; its ten largest clones make up about 2.4%. Input material: blood. Source of these receptors: a human donor with ulcerative colitis or Crohn's disease, or a healthy co-twin of an affected twin (not recorded which). CDR3s include the opening cysteine and the closing phenylalanine or tryptophan. Each record gives: V gene, J gene, CDR3 protein.

v_gene: TRBV20-1
j_gene: TRBJ1-2
CDR3aa: CIPPGTLGGYGYTF

v_gene: TRBV5-1
j_gene: TRBJ1-1
CDR3aa: CASSLGGGEAEAFF

v_gene: TRBV29-1
j_gene: TRBJ1-2
CDR3aa: CSVPSGQGINGYTF

v_gene: TRBV18
j_gene: TRBJ2-1
CDR3aa: CASSAGDRNNEQFF

v_gene: TRBV13
j_gene: TRBJ2-1
CDR3aa: CARGGGISYNEQFF

v_gene: TRBV6-2/TRBV6-3
j_gene: TRBJ2-7
CDR3aa: CASSYSMPPGEQYF

v_gene: TRBV23-1
j_gene: TRBJ2-7
CDR3aa: CASIGLAGTRGSYEQYF

v_gene: TRBV20-1
j_gene: TRBJ2-3
CDR3aa: CSAPATSGFTDTQYF

v_gene: TRBV12-3/TRBV12-4
j_gene: TRBJ1-5
CDR3aa: CASSRAGTGRFGNQPQHF

v_gene: TRBV7-9
j_gene: TRBJ2-1
CDR3aa: CASSIFNEQFF

v_gene: TRBV20-1
j_gene: TRBJ1-2
CDR3aa: CSARSQGATYGYTF

v_gene: TRBV5-1
j_gene: TRBJ2-1
CDR3aa: CASSDGTSPKYEQFF

v_gene: TRBV4-1
j_gene: TRBJ2-2
CDR3aa: CASSQRTGSGGELFF

v_gene: TRBV7-2
j_gene: TRBJ2-3
CDR3aa: CASSDSFGTQYF

v_gene: TRBV20-1
j_gene: TRBJ2-2
CDR3aa: CSARPLQTKTGELFF

v_gene: TRBV6-1
j_gene: TRBJ2-7
CDR3aa: CASRTGQGGTYEQYF

v_gene: TRBV20-1
j_gene: TRBJ2-1
CDR3aa: CSASRLASYNEQFF

v_gene: TRBV4-2
j_gene: TRBJ2-3
CDR3aa: CASSQGWGFGTDTQYF

v_gene: TRBV5-1
j_gene: TRBJ2-1
CDR3aa: CASRNAGTPNNEQFF

v_gene: TRBV7-6
j_gene: TRBJ1-4
CDR3aa: CASSLRQGHEKLFF

v_gene: TRBV20-1
j_gene: TRBJ2-7
CDR3aa: CSAQSPDHFYEQYF

v_gene: TRBV14
j_gene: TRBJ1-1
CDR3aa: CASSQPTLNTEAFF

v_gene: TRBV2
j_gene: TRBJ2-1
CDR3aa: CASRQGMGNEQFF

v_gene: TRBV29-1
j_gene: TRBJ2-7
CDR3aa: CSVEEGSYEQYF

v_gene: TRBV29-1
j_gene: TRBJ2-7
CDR3aa: CSARQGLAYEQYF

v_gene: TRBV6-1
j_gene: TRBJ2-2
CDR3aa: CASSPVRGTGELFF

v_gene: TRBV30
j_gene: TRBJ1-1
CDR3aa: CAWIQGATEAFF

v_gene: TRBV7-9
j_gene: TRBJ2-1
CDR3aa: CASSTRIGYSGQFF

v_gene: TRBV9
j_gene: TRBJ2-1
CDR3aa: CASSVASIGYNEQFF

v_gene: TRBV4-2
j_gene: TRBJ2-5
CDR3aa: CASSPNTGLETQYF

v_gene: TRBV12-3/TRBV12-4
j_gene: TRBJ2-1
CDR3aa: CASSPGGWNLYNEQFF

v_gene: TRBV3-1
j_gene: TRBJ2-5
CDR3aa: CASSQDTGGRRETQYF

v_gene: TRBV6-6
j_gene: TRBJ1-2
CDR3aa: CASSSQLGNGYTF

v_gene: TRBV27
j_gene: TRBJ1-6
CDR3aa: CACSRDRGGNSPLHF

v_gene: TRBV21-1
j_gene: TRBJ2-2
CDR3aa: CASKGGDRSTGELFF

v_gene: TRBV7-2
j_gene: TRBJ1-3
CDR3aa: CASSGPTPGNTIYF

v_gene: TRBV7-2
j_gene: TRBJ2-5
CDR3aa: CASSLVLHSLQETQYF

v_gene: TRBV5-1
j_gene: TRBJ2-3
CDR3aa: CASSAWERTVGGDTQYF

v_gene: TRBV7-9
j_gene: TRBJ1-2
CDR3aa: CASSFIGNYGYTF

v_gene: TRBV5-1
j_gene: TRBJ1-2
CDR3aa: CASSPGDTTNYGYTF

v_gene: TRBV28
j_gene: TRBJ1-4
CDR3aa: CASSSPGSTNEKLFF

v_gene: TRBV29-1
j_gene: TRBJ2-3
CDR3aa: CSVVWDNRDTQYF